This T cell receptor (beta chain) was found in a study of CD8 T cells in ankylosing spondylitis. V was pared by 4 bases and J by 9 bases, with 11 bases of the junction left unmatched. From germline, CDR1 is MDHEN and CDR2 SYDVKM. The CDR3 consists of 15 residues. In TCRdb, the 5' RACE reads were re-called with MiXCR into one record per CDR3 protein. The repertoire holds approximately 220,000 distinct CDR3 sequences, with over 9.5% as singletons. Study observations and caveats: Before this, some motif variants had been reported in reactive arthritis synovial fluid and blood.

In this sample, this clonotype turned up many times. Its antigen is unidentified. This receptor was obtained from a male donor with ankylosing spondylitis or in good health (not recorded which). The specimen was blood, either unsorted or a sorted T cell fraction (not recorded which). The rearrangement links TRBV28 to TRBJ2-1, with 8 bases that match TRBD2. The CDR3 nucleotides read TGTGCCAGCAGTTCGAACGGGGGGGAGGAGGGTGAGCAGTTCTTC. Its protein product is CASSSNGGEEGEQFF.